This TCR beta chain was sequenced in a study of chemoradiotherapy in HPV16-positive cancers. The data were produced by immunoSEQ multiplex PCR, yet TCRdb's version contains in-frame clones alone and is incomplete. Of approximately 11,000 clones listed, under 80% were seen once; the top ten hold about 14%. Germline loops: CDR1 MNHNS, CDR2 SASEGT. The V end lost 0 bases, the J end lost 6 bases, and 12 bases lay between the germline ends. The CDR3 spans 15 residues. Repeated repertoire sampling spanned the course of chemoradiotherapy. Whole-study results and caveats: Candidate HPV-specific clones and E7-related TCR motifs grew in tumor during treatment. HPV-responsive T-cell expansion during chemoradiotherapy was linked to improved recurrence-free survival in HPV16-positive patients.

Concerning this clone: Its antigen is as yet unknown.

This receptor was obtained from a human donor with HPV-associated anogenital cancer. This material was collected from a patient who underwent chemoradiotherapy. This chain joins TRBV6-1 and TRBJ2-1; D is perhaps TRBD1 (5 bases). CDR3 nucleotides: TGTGCCAGCAGTGAAGCGGGGCTTAAAGGCAATGAGCAGTTCTTC. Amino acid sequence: CASSEAGLKGNEQFF.